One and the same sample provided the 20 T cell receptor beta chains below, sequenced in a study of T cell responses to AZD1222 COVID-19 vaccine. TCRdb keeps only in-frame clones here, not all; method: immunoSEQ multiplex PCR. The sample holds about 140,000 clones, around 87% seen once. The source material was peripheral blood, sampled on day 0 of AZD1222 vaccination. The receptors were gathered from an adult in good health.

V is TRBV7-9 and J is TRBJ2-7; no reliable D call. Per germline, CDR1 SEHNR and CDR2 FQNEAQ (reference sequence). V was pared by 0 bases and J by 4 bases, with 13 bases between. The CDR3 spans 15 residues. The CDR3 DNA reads TGTGCCAGCAGCTTAGCCGACTCAAGGCAGTACGAGCAGTACTTC. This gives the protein CASSLADSRQYEQYF.

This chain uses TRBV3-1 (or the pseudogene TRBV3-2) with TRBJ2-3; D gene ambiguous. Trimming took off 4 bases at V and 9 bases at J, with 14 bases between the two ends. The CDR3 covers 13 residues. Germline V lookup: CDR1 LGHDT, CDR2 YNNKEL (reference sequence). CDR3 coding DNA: TGTGCCAGCAGCCGAAAGGGCGACACGACGCAGTATTTT. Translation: CASSRKGDTTQYF.

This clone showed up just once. This CDR3 reads CASSPLGTGGEGGNTIYF. The CDR3 nucleotides read TGTGCCAGCTCACCACTGGGGACAGGGGGCGAAGGAGGAAACACCATATATTTT. J is TRBJ1-3 and V is TRBV18; 12 bases fit TRBD1. J gave up 4 bases and V 1 base, and 8 bases lay outside the gene matches. CDR3 size: 18 residues. CDR1 and CDR2 from the germline V gene are KGHSH and LQKENI.

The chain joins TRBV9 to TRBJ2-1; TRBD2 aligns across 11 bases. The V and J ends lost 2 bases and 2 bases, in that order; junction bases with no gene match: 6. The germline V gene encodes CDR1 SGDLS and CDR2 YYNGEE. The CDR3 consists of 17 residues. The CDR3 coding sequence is TGTGCCAGCAGCGTGCTAGCGGGGGGCTTCACCTACAATGAGCAGTTCTTC. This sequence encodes CASSVLAGGFTYNEQFF.

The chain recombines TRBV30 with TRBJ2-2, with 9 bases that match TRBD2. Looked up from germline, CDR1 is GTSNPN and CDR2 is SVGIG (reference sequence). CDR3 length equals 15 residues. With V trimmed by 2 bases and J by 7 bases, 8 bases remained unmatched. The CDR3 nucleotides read TGTGCCTGGAGTTCGGGCGGGAGGGGGAGCGGGGAGCTGTTTTTT. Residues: CAWSSGGRGSGELFF.

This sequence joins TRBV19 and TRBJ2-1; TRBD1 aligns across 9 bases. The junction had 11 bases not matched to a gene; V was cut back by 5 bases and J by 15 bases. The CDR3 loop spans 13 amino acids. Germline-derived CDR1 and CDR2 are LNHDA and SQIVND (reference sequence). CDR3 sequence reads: CASSPPGQGKGFF. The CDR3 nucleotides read TGTGCCAGTAGTCCGCCGGGACAGGGAAAAGGGTTCTTC.

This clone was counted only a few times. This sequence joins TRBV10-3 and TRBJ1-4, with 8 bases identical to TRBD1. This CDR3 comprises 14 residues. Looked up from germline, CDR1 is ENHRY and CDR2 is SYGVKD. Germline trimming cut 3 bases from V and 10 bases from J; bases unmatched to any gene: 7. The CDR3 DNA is TGTGCCATCAGTGACGAGACAGGGGACCCAAAACTGTTTTTT. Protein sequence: CAISDETGDPKLFF.

CDR3 in DNA: TGCGCCAGCAGCCTGGGGACAGGCTTTTATGGCTACACCTTC. The encoded protein is CASSLGTGFYGYTF. This sequence joins TRBV5-1 and TRBJ1-2, with 8 bases that match TRBD1. With 4 bases clipped from V and 5 bases from J, the junction kept 7 bases outside the gene matches. The CDR3 is 14 amino acids. CDR1 and CDR2 (germline): SGHRS, YFSETQ.

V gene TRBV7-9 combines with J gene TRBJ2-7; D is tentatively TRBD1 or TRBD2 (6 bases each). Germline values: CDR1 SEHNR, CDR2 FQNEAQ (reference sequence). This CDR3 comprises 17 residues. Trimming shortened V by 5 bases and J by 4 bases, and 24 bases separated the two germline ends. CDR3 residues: CASSPRTLSGATYEQYF. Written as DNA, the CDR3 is TGTGCCAGCAGCCCCAGGACCCTGTCGGGGGCCACTTACGAGCAGTACTTC.

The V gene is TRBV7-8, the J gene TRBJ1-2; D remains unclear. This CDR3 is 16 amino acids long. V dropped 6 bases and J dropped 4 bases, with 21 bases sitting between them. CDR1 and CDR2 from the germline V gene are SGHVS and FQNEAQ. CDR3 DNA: TGTGCCAGCAGGCAGTGGGAGGGCAGGCCGACCTATGGCTACACCTTC. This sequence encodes CASRQWEGRPTYGYTF.

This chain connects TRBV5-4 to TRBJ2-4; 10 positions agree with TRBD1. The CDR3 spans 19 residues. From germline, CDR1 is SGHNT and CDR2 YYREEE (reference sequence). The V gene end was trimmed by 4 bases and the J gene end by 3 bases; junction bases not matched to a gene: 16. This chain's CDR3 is CASSLWDRGRQGGKNIQYF. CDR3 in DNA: TGTGCCAGCAGCCTATGGGACAGGGGCCGACAGGGTGGCAAAAACATTCAGTACTTC. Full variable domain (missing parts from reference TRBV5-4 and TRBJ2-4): ETGVTQSPTHLIKTRGQQVTLRCSSQSGHNTVSWYQQALGQGPQFIFQYYREEENGRGNFPPRFSGLQFPNYSSELNVNALELDDSALYLCASSLWDRGRQGGKNIQYFGAGTRLSVL.

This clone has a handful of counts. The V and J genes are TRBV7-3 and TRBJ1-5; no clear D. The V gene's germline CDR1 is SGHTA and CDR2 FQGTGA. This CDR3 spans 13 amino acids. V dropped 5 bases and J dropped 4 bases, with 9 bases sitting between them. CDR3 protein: CASSQGPNQPQHF. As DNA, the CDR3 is TGTGCCAGCAGCCAAGGACCAAATCAGCCCCAGCATTTT.

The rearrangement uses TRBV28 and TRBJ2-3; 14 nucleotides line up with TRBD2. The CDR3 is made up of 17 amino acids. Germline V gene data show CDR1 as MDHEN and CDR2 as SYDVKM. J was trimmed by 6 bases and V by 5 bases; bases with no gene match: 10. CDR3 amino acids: CASSQGLAGGSGDTQYF. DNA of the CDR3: TGTGCCAGCAGTCAAGGACTAGCGGGAGGCTCCGGGGATACGCAGTATTTT.

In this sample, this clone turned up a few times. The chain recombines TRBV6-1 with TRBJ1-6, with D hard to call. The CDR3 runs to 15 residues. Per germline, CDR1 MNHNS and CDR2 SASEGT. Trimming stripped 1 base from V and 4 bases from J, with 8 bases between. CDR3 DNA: TGTGCCAGCAGTGAAGTGACTGATTATAATTCACCCCTCCACTTT. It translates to CASSEVTDYNSPLHF.

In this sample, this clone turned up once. CDR3 sequence reads: CASSPLPTPGPQHF. The CDR3 DNA reads TGTGCCAGCAGCCCTCTACCGACCCCTGGGCCCCAGCATTTT. The chain uses TRBV5-5 and TRBJ1-5; D is uncertain. Trimming removed 4 bases from V and 9 bases from J, with 17 bases in between. The CDR3 loop spans 14 amino acids. Germline CDR1 and CDR2: SGHKS and YYEKEE (reference sequence).

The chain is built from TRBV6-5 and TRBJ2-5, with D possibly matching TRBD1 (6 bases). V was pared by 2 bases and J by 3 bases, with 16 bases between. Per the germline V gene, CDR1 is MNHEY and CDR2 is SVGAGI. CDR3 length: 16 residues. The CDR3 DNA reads TGTGCCAGCAGTTACGTCTCAGGGGCGGAGGAAGAGACCCAGTACTTC. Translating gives CASSYVSGAEEETQYF.

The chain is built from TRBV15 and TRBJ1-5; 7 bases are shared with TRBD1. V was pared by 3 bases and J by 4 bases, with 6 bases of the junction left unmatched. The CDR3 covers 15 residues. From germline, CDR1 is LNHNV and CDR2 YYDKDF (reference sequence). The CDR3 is CATSRLGQTNQPQHF. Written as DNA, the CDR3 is TGTGCCACCAGCAGGTTGGGACAGACTAATCAGCCCCAGCATTTT.

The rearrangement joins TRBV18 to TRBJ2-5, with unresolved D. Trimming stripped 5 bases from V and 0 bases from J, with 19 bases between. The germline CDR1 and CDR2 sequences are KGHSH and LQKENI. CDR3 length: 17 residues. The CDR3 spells CASSTALFGSHQETQYF. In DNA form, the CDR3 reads TGTGCCAGCTCAACGGCATTGTTCGGCAGTCACCAAGAGACCCAGTACTTC.

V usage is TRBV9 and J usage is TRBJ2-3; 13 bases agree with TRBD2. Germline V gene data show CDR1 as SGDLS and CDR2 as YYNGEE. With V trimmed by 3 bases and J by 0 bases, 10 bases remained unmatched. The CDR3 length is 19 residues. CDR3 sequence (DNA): TGTGCCAGCAGCGCTCTTGTCGGGACTAGCGGGACTAGCACAGATACGCAGTATTTT. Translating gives CASSALVGTSGTSTDTQYF.

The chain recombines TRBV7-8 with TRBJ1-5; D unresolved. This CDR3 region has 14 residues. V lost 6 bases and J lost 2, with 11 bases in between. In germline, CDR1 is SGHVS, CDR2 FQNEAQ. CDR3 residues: CASSYGVGNQPQHF. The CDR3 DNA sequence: TGTGCCAGCAGTTACGGGGTCGGCAATCAGCCCCAGCATTTT.